This T cell receptor (beta chain) was recorded in a study of glioma-infiltrating T cells after dendritic cell vaccination. Data came from immunoSEQ multiplex PCR; TCRdb stores just in-frame clones and leaves some out. The sample includes fewer than 100,000 clones, approximately 90% of them seen just once. Study-wide results and caveats: Higher pretreatment TIL content predicted longer progression-free time and survival.

To note about this clone: What it recognizes is unknown.

Trimming took off 2 bases at V and 0 bases at J, with 11 bases between the two ends. From germline, CDR1 is SNHLY and CDR2 FYNNEI. The CDR3 length is 17 residues. The clonotype originates from a human donor with glioblastoma. The input for sequencing was blood, taken before dendritic cell vaccination. The chain has TRBV2 and TRBJ2-6, with TRBD2 as a possible D gene (6 bases). The chain's CDR3 is CASSERDFSSGANVLTF. The CDR3 region has the DNA TGTGCCAGCAGTGAACGGGACTTTAGCTCTGGGGCCAACGTCCTGACTTTC.